The 24 T cell receptor beta chains reported below all come from one sample, sequenced in a study of blood T cells in healthy people across ages. Primers used in a second PCR of about 7 to 12 cycles were a sample-barcoded 5' primer and a J-beta primer mix. From the 5' RACE reads, TCRdb called clonotypes with MiXCR, one entry per CDR3 protein. Found here are about 830,000 distinct CDR3 sequences, approximately 59% of them singletons; the top ten hold 25% to 30%. Sequencing was carried out using blood. Receptors originate from a man aged 25 to 40 in good health.

CDR3 amino acids: CSMLGQVIDTQYF. DNA of the CDR3: TGCAGCATGCTGGGACAGGTAATAGATACGCAGTATTTT. The V call is TRBV29-1, the J call TRBJ2-3, with 8 bases matching TRBD1. The CDR3 runs 13 residues. V shed 8 bases, J shed 5 bases, and the junction held 9 bases outside the gene matches. The germline V gene has CDR1 SQVTM and CDR2 ANQGSEA.

The gene calls are TRBV6-4 and TRBJ2-3; 8 nucleotides match TRBD1. Trimming cost V 0 bases and J 2 bases; bases outside gene matches: 1. Per the germline V gene, CDR1 is MRHNA and CDR2 is SNTAGT. There are 15 residues in the CDR3. The CDR3 coding sequence is TGTGCCAGCAGTGACTCGACAGGGGCCACAGATACGCAGTATTTT. Translated, it gives CASSDSTGATDTQYF.

This chain uses TRBV12-3 or TRBV12-4 with TRBJ2-4, with 7 positions matching TRBD1. The end of the DNA fits TRBJ2-7 better, so the J call may be wrong. The CDR3 runs 15 residues. Written as DNA, the CDR3 is TGTGCCAGCAGTTTAGCGGACAGGCAAGGAGACGAGCAGTACTTC. Protein product: CASSLADRQGDEQYF.

J is TRBJ2-3 and V is TRBV7-2; tentatively, D is TRBD2 (5 bases). Germline V CDR1 and CDR2: SGHTA, FQGNSA. This CDR3 is 14 amino acids long. Trimming cost V 5 bases and J 4 bases, with 13 bases left between them. CDR3 nucleotide sequence: TGTGCCAGCAGCGACATGAAGAGGGCAGATACGCAGTATTTT. Translated, it gives CASSDMKRADTQYF.

The chain employs TRBV6-2 or TRBV6-3 and TRBJ1-2; TRBD1 agrees at 8 bases. V shed 5 bases and J 4 bases; nucleotides not matched to a gene: 9. The CDR3 contains 15 residues. Germline CDR1 reads MNHEY; CDR2 reads SVGEGT. CDR3 sequence reads: CASSAGQGWGYGYTF. CDR3 in DNA: TGTGCCAGCAGTGCCGGACAGGGATGGGGCTATGGCTACACCTTC.

This sequence joins TRBV20-1 and TRBJ2-7; 8 nucleotides align to TRBD2. Trimming removed 0 bases from V and 5 bases from J; junction bases left unmatched: 6. The germline V gene has CDR1 DFQATT and CDR2 SNEGSKA (reference sequence). The CDR3 runs to 14 residues. As DNA, the CDR3 is TGCAGTGCTAGAGATCAGCGGGGGATAAACGAGCAGTACTTC. Its translation is CSARDQRGINEQYF.

The rearrangement links TRBV7-9 to TRBJ2-1; 7 bases agree with TRBD2. From germline, CDR1 is SEHNR and CDR2 FQNEAQ (reference sequence). The CDR3 runs 14 residues. J gave up 4 bases and V 4 bases, and 4 bases lay outside the gene matches. The CDR3: CASSWQGGYNEQFF. The CDR3 nucleotides read TGTGCCAGCAGCTGGCAGGGAGGGTACAATGAGCAGTTCTTC.

This clonotype was recorded a few times. The chain combines TRBV29-1 with TRBJ2-7; TRBD2 aligns across 10 bases. The CDR3 extends over 12 amino acids. Per the germline V gene, CDR1 is SQVTM and CDR2 is ANQGSEA. V was pared by 6 bases and J by 2 bases, with 1 base of the junction left unmatched. CDR3 sequence (DNA): TGCAGCGTCCTAGCGGGGGCCTACGAGCAGTACTTC. Protein product: CSVLAGAYEQYF.

This clonotype was seen once. The chain uses TRBV20-1 and TRBJ2-3; 8 bases match TRBD1. V shed 5 bases and J 3 bases; nucleotides not matched to a gene: 10. The germline V gene has CDR1 DFQATT and CDR2 SNEGSKA (reference sequence). This CDR3 is 15 amino acids long. The CDR3 sequence: CSASRPRGRTDTQYF. DNA for the CDR3: TGCAGTGCTTCCCGTCCCAGGGGGCGTACAGATACGCAGTATTTT.

The rearrangement uses TRBV6-5 and TRBJ1-6, with 9 positions matching TRBD1. CDR1 is MNHEY and CDR2 is SVGAGI in the germline V gene. The V and J ends lost 5 bases and 10 bases, in that order; junction bases with no gene match: 12. The CDR3 has 16 amino acids. CDR3 DNA: TGTGCCAGCAGTCCCGAACCGGGACAGGGAAAATCACCCCTCCACTTT. Protein: CASSPEPGQGKSPLHF.

The chain links TRBV5-1 to TRBJ2-3; D may be TRBD1 (7 bases). From germline, CDR1 is SGHRS and CDR2 YFSETQ. This CDR3 region has 15 residues. V gave up 0 bases and J gave up 6 bases, with 14 bases separating them. CDR3 nucleotide sequence: TGCGCCAGCAGCTTGGCGACAGGGAGGTTCGATACGCAGTATTTT. Translating gives CASSLATGRFDTQYF.

There are a few counts of this clonotype. The CDR3 spells CASSAEKGRDTQYF. The CDR3 DNA follows: TGTGCCAGCAGCGCCGAGAAGGGGCGGGATACGCAGTATTTT. The chain combines TRBV9 with TRBJ2-3, with a possible D match to TRBD1 (5 bases). Trimming shortened V by 3 bases and J by 6 bases, and 14 bases separated the two germline ends. CDR1 is SGDLS and CDR2 is YYNGEE in the germline V gene. The CDR3 runs 14 residues.

V is TRBV15 and J is TRBJ2-7; 7 nucleotides match TRBD1. Trimming removed 7 bases from V and 3 bases from J; junction bases left unmatched: 12. Germline V gene lookup returns CDR1 LNHNV and CDR2 YYDKDF (reference sequence). This CDR3 has 15 residues. CDR3 DNA: TGTGCCACCACTCCCAGTCTTGACAGGGTCTACGAGCAGTACTTC. It specifies CATTPSLDRVYEQYF.

The gene calls are TRBV9 and TRBJ1-2; D is ambiguous. The germline V and J ends were trimmed by 0 bases and 0 bases, with 12 bases remaining between them. The CDR3 is made up of 16 amino acids. In germline, CDR1 is SGDLS, CDR2 YYNGEE. CDR3 DNA sequence: TGTGCCAGCAGCGTAGGCGGGCAGCAATCTAACTATGGCTACACCTTC. It is translated as CASSVGGQQSNYGYTF.

This clonotype has only a few counts. The chain recombines TRBV7-3 with TRBJ2-7; 7 nucleotides agree with TRBD1. Germline CDR1 and CDR2: SGHTA and FQGTGA. V was pared by 0 bases and J by 3 bases, with 5 bases of the junction left unmatched. The CDR3 runs to 15 residues. This chain's CDR3 is CASSLTTTGFYEQYF. CDR3 DNA: TGTGCCAGCAGCTTAACGACGACAGGGTTCTACGAGCAGTACTTC.

This chain links TRBV18 with TRBJ2-1; weak D call: TRBD2 (7 bases). The CDR3 is 16 amino acids. V shed 3 bases and J shed 0 bases, with 12 bases lying between them. Germline V CDR1 and CDR2: KGHSH, LQKENI. This chain's CDR3 is CASSPAGASSYNEQFF. Written as DNA, the CDR3 is TGTGCCAGCTCACCCGCGGGGGCAAGCTCCTACAATGAGCAGTTCTTC. The full variable domain, rest sourced from reference TRBV18 and TRBJ2-1, is NAGVMQNPRHLVRRRGQEARLRCSPMKGHSHVYWYRQLPEEGLKFMVYLQKENIIDESGMPKERFSAEFPKEGPSILRIQQVVRGDSAAYFCASSPAGASSYNEQFFGPGTRLTVL.

This clonotype was observed a few times. As DNA, the CDR3 is TGTGCCACCAGCAGAGATCTCGGACAGGGCACCGGCTACACCTTC. Amino acids: CATSRDLGQGTGYTF. This rearrangement joins TRBV15 to TRBJ1-2; 8 bases are shared with TRBD1. J gave up 8 bases and V 0 bases, and 8 bases lay outside the gene matches. The CDR3 totals 15 residues. Germline CDR1 is LNHNV and CDR2 is YYDKDF (reference sequence).

The chain combines TRBV20-1 with TRBJ2-1; perhaps D is TRBD1 or TRBD2 (5 bases each). CDR3 size: 14 residues. CDR1 is DFQATT and CDR2 is SNEGSKA in the germline V gene (reference sequence). With 1 base removed from V and 7 bases from J, the gap between germline ends came to 14 bases. CDR3 sequence reads: CSARVMTGRNEQFF. The CDR3 DNA is TGCAGTGCTAGAGTAATGACGGGGCGGAATGAGCAGTTCTTC.

The chain is built from TRBV2 and TRBJ1-2, with D unresolved. CDR1 SNHLY and CDR2 FYNNEI come from the germline V gene. Trimming stripped 8 bases from V and 0 bases from J, with 13 bases between. This CDR3 is built from 14 residues. CDR3 residues: CASRRGITNYGYTF. For the CDR3, the DNA is TGTGCCAGCCGTCGAGGGATTACTAACTATGGCTACACCTTC.

J is TRBJ2-1 and V is TRBV29-1; 8 nucleotides match TRBD1. This CDR3 has 15 amino acids. The J segment lost 4 bases and the V segment lost 7 bases, leaving 12 bases of the junction unmatched. CDR1 is SQVTM, CDR2 ANQGSEA, per germline. This CDR3 is CSAGVGQGPYNEQFF. CDR3 nucleotide sequence: TGCAGCGCCGGAGTAGGACAGGGACCTTACAATGAGCAGTTCTTC.

This clonotype occurred many times. This sequence joins TRBV4-3 and TRBJ2-3; D remains unclear. The CDR3 sequence is 16 residues long. Germline V gene lookup returns CDR1 LGHNA and CDR2 YSLEER. V lost 1 base and J 2 bases, leaving 13 bases between the germline ends. CDR3 protein: CASSQVPMEATDTQYF. The CDR3 bases are TGCGCCAGCAGCCAAGTCCCTATGGAAGCCACAGATACGCAGTATTTT.

This clonotype was seen only once. The rearrangement joins TRBV4-2 to TRBJ1-4; TRBD1 agrees at 10 bases. CDR1 LGHNA and CDR2 YNFKEQ come from the germline V gene. The length of the CDR3 is 15 residues. Trimming removed 4 bases from V and 5 bases from J; junction bases left unmatched: 4. Written as DNA, the CDR3 is TGTGCCAGCAGCCGGGACAGGGGTGAAAATGAAAAACTGTTTTTT. Translation: CASSRDRGENEKLFF.

There are a few counts of this clonotype. V is TRBV4-3 and J is TRBJ2-7; 8 positions match TRBD1. Trimming at V came to 1 base and at J to 2 bases, leaving 4 bases not matched to a gene. The CDR3 extends over 15 amino acids. Germline V gene lookup returns CDR1 LGHNA and CDR2 YSLEER. CDR3 region: CASSQGQGAAYEQYF. DNA of the CDR3: TGCGCCAGCAGCCAAGGGCAGGGGGCCGCCTACGAGCAGTACTTC.

The chain recombines TRBV15 with TRBJ2-3; 8 bases are shared with TRBD1. Germline V gene lookup returns CDR1 LNHNV and CDR2 YYDKDF (reference sequence). The CDR3 loop spans 14 amino acids. The V segment lost 5 bases and the J segment 3 bases; nucleotides outside the gene matches: 4. The CDR3 DNA reads TGTGCCACCAGCGGAGGACAGGGAACAGATACGCAGTATTTT. This gives the protein CATSGGQGTDTQYF. Combining the CDR3 with reference TRBV15 and TRBJ2-3 gives the whole variable domain DAMVIQNPRYQVTQFGKPVTLSCSQTLNHNVMYWYQQKSSQAPKLLFHYYDKDFNNEADTPDNFQSRRPNTSFCFLDIRSPGLGDTAMYLCATSGGQGTDTQYFGPGTRLTVL.